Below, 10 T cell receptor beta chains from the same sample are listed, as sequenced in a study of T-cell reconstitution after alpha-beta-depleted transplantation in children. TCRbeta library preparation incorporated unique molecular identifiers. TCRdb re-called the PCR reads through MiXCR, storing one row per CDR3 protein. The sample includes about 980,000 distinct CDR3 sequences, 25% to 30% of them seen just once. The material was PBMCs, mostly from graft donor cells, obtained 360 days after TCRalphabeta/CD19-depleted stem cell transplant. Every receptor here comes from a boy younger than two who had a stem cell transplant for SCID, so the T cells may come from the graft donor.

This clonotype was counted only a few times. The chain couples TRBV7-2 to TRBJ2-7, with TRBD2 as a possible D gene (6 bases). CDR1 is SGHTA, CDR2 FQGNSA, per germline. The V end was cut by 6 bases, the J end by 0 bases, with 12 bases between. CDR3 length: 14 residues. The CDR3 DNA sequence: TGTGCCAGCAGTAGGGACTCTAGCTCCTACGAGCAGTACTTC. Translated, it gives CASSRDSSSYEQYF.

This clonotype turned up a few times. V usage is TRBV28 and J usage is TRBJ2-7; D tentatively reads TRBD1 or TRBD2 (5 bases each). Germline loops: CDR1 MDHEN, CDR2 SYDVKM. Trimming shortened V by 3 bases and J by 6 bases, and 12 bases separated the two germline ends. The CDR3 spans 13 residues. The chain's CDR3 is CASSFGAISEQYF. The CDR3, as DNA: TGTGCCAGCAGTTTCGGGGCAATTTCCGAGCAGTACTTC. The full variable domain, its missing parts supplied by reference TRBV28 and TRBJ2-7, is DVKVTQSSRYLVKRTGEKVFLECVQDMDHENMFWYRQDPGLGLRLIYFSYDVKMKEKGDIPEGYSVSREKKERFSLILESASTNQTSMYLCASSFGAISEQYFGPGTRLTVT.

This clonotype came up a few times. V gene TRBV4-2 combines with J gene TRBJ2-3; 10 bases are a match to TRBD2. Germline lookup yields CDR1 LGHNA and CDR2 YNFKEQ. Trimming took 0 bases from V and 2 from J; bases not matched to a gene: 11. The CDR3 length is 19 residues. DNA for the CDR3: TGTGCCAGCAGCCAAGATCGGGTGCTAGCGGGGGTGTCCACAGATACGCAGTATTTT. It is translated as CASSQDRVLAGVSTDTQYF.

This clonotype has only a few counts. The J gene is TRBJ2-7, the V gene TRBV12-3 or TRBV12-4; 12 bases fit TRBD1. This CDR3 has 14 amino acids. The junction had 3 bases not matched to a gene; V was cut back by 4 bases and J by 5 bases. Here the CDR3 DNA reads TGTGCCAGCAGTTCCGGGACAGGGGGCCACGAGCAGTACTTC. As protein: CASSSGTGGHEQYF.

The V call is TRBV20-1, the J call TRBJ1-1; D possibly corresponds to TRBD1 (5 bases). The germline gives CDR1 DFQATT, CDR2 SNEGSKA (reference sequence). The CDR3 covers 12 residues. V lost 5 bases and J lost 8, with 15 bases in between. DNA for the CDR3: TGCAGTGCTCGCGGGGGGACCCTCGAAGCTTTCTTT. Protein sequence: CSARGGTLEAFF.

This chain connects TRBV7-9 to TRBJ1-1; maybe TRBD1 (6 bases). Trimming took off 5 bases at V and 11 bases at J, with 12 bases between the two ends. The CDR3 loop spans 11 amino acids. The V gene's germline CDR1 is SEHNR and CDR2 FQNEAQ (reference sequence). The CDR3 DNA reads TGTGCCAGCAGCCAAGGGGGAAAGGCTTTCTTT. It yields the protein CASSQGGKAFF.

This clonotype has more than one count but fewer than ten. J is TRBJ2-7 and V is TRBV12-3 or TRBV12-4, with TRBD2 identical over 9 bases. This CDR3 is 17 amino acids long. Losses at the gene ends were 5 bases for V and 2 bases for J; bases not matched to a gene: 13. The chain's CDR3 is CASSPPVIAGAPYEQYF. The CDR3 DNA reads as TGTGCCAGCAGTCCCCCGGTGATAGCGGGGGCCCCCTACGAGCAGTACTTC.

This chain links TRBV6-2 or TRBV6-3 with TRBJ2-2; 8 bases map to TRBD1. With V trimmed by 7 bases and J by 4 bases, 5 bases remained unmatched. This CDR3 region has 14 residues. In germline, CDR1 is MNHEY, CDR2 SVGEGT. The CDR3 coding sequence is TGTGCCAGCACCCAGGGGGCGTTCACCGGGGAGCTGTTTTTT. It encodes CASTQGAFTGELFF.

CDR3: CASSLSAETLTQYF. The CDR3 nucleotides read TGTGCCAGCAGTTTGTCAGCGGAGACTCTTACGCAGTATTTT. The chain has TRBV27 and TRBJ2-3, with TRBD2 as a possible D gene (5 bases). Germline CDR1 is MNHEY and CDR2 is SMNVEV (reference sequence). Trimming left V 3 bases short and J 8 bases short, with 15 bases between. This CDR3 is 14 amino acids long.

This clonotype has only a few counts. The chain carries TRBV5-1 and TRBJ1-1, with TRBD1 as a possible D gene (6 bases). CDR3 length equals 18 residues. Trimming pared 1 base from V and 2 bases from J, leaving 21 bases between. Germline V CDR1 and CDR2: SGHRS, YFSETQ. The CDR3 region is CASSLFGAGDQKNTEAFF. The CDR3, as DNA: TGCGCCAGCAGCTTGTTTGGGGCAGGGGACCAAAAAAACACTGAAGCTTTCTTT.